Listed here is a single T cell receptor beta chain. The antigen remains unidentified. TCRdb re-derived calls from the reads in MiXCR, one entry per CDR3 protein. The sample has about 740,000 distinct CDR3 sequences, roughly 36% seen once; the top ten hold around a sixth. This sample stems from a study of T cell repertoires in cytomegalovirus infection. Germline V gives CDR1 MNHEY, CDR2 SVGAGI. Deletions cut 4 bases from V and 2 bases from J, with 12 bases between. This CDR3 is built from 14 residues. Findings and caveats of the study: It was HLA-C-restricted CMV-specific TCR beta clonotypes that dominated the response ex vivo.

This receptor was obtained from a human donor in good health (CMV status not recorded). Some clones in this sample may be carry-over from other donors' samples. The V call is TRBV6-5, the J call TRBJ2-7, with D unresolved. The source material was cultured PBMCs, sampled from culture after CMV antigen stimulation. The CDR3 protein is CASSSFSAAYEQYF. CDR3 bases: TGTGCCAGCAGTTCTTTTAGTGCTGCCTACGAGCAGTACTTC.